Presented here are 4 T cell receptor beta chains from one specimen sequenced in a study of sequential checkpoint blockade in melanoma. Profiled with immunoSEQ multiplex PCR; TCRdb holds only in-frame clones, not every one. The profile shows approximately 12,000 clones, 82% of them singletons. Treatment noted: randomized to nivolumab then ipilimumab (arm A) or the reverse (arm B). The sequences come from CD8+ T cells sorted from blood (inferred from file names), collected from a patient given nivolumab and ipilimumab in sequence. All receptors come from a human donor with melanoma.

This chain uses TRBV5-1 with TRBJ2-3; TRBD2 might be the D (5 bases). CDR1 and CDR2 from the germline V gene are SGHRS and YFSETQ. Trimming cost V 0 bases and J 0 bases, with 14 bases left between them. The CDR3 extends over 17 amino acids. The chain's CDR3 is CASSLVASSPSTDTQYF. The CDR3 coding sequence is TGCGCCAGCAGCTTGGTTGCTAGCAGCCCTAGCACAGATACGCAGTATTTT.

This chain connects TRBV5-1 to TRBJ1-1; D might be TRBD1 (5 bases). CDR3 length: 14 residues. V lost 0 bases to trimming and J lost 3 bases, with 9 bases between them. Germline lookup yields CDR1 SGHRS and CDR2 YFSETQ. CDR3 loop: CASSLAGADTEAFF. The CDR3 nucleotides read TGCGCCAGCAGCTTGGCTGGGGCGGACACTGAAGCTTTCTTT. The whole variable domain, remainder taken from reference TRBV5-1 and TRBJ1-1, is KAGVTQTPRYLIKTRGQQVTLSCSPISGHRSVSWYQQTPGQGLQFLFEYFSETQRNKGNFPGRFSGRQFSNSRSEMNVSTLELGDSALYLCASSLAGADTEAFFGQGTRLTVV.

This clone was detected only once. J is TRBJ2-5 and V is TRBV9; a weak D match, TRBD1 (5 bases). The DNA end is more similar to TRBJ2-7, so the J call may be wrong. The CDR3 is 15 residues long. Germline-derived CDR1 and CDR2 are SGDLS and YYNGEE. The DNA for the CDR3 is TGTGCCAGCAGCGTCGGGTCAGGGATCTCCTACGAGCAGTACTTC. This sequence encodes CASSVGSGISYEQYF.

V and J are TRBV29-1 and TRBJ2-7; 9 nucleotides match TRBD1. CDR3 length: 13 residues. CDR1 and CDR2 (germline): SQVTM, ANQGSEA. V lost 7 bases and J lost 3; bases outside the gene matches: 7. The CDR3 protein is CSGTGGSFYEQYF. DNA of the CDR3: TGCAGCGGAACAGGGGGCTCTTTCTACGAGCAGTACTTC.